Listed below are T cell receptor beta chains from one sample, sequenced in a study of blood T cell repertoires in COVID-19. The table came from immunoSEQ multiplex PCR; TCRdb's copy has only in-frame clones and leaves some out. This repertoire shows around 250,000 clones, about 89% found once; its top ten account for 0.95% to 1.5%. Sequenced: PBMCs or T cells enriched from blood (not recorded which). These receptors were collected from a human donor in a cohort exposed to, infected with or recovered from COVID-19 (not recorded which). The donor label of this sample is uncertain. CDR3s include the opening cysteine and the closing phenylalanine or tryptophan. D genes are given only for firm matches. Only some rows state a clone size, as once, few, many or a class for expanded clones.

v_gene	d_gene	j_gene	abundance	CDR3nt	CDR3aa
TRBV5-6	-	TRBJ1-3	-	TGTGCCAGCAGCTTGAAGTTTCCCGAAGTGGCCGGAAACACCATATATTTT	CASSLKFPEVAGNTIYF
TRBV24-1	-	TRBJ1-5	-	TGTGCCACCAGTGAGTCAGGGGTAGGCAATCAGCCCCAGCATTTT	CATSESGVGNQPQHF
TRBV4-2	TRBD1	TRBJ1-2	-	TGTGCCAGCAGCCAACCACAGGGGGACTATGGCTACACCTTC	CASSQPQGDYGYTF
TRBV27	-	TRBJ2-2	-	TGTGCCAGCAGTTTATTATCGCAGGGCTCTCTCGGGGAGCTGTTTTTT	CASSLLSQGSLGELFF
TRBV29-1	-	TRBJ1-2	-	TGCAGCGTTGGGGAGGGGCGGAACTATGGCTACACCTTC	CSVGEGRNYGYTF
TRBV3-1/TRBV3-2	TRBD2	TRBJ2-1	-	TGTGCCAGCAGCCCTGGGGGCGGGGGGGCCGATAATGAGCAGTTCTTC	CASSPGGGGADNEQFF
TRBV10-3	-	TRBJ1-2	-	TGTGCCATCCGAAGCACCCGGGATTTCTATGGCTACACCTTC	CAIRSTRDFYGYTF
TRBV7-9	-	TRBJ1-2	-	TGTGCCAGCAGCTCGTATGGCTACACCTTC	CASSSYGYTF
TRBV21-1	-	TRBJ2-2	-	TGTGCCAGCAGCCCACGGTTGCGTAGCGGGGGGCCGGTCCGGGCCGGGGAGCTGTTTTTT	CASSPRLRSGGPVRAGELFF
TRBV10-3	-	TRBJ1-1	few	TGTGCCATCACCCAGGGAGGGAACACTGAAGCTTTCTTT	CAITQGGNTEAFF
TRBV6-4	-	TRBJ1-1	-	TGTGCCAGCAGCGCTACAGAAACCGAAGCTTTCTTT	CASSATETEAFF
TRBV29-1	TRBD2	TRBJ2-3	-	TGCAGCGTTGAGAGCGGGACCCTGCTCACAGATACGCAGTATTTT	CSVESGTLLTDTQYF
TRBV11-3	-	TRBJ2-2	-	TGTGCCAGCAGCTCCCGCGGTACCGGGGAGCTGTTTTTT	CASSSRGTGELFF
TRBV24-1	-	TRBJ2-7	once	TGTGCCACCAGTGACCGTAACACAGGCTACGAGCAGTACTTC	CATSDRNTGYEQYF
TRBV4-2	TRBD2	TRBJ2-3	-	TGTGCCAGCAGCCAGATCGGGGGGGCTAGCACAGATACGCAGTATTTT	CASSQIGGASTDTQYF
TRBV7-2	-	TRBJ1-1	-	TGTGCCAGCAGCTACCTCAGGGCCGCCACTGAAGCTTTCTTT	CASSYLRAATEAFF
TRBV10-3	TRBD2	TRBJ2-3	-	TGTGCCATCAGTGAGTCTACTAGCGGGGGGGCAGATACGCAGTATTTT	CAISESTSGGADTQYF
TRBV28	TRBD1	TRBJ1-3	-	TGTGCCAGCAGGACAGGGTTCGCTGGAAACACCATATATTTT	CASRTGFAGNTIYF
TRBV7-7	-	TRBJ2-5	once	TGTGCCAGCAGTCCCAACCTGGCGGCCCAAGAGACCCAGTACTTC	CASSPNLAAQETQYF
TRBV4-1	-	TRBJ2-7	-	TGCGCCAGCAGCCATGAACCACTATCAACCTACGAGCAGTACTTC	CASSHEPLSTYEQYF
TRBV19	-	TRBJ2-7	-	TGTGCCAGTAGTGCCGGGTCCCTAAGCTCCTACGAGCAGTACTTC	CASSAGSLSSYEQYF
TRBV10-3	-	TRBJ1-1	-	TGTGCCATCAGACCAGGCAGGGTTTCCGAAGCTTTCTTT	CAIRPGRVSEAFF
TRBV30	-	TRBJ2-7	-	TGTGCCTGGGCGGGACACCCCAGTGACGAGCAGTACTTC	CAWAGHPSDEQYF
TRBV19	-	TRBJ2-5	once	TGTGCCAAGGCGGGGAACGGGCAAGAGACCCAGTACTTC	CAKAGNGQETQYF
TRBV5-1	-	TRBJ1-2	-	TGCGCCAGCAGCTTGGGCGGGTATAGCAACTATGGCTACACCTTC	CASSLGGYSNYGYTF
TRBV24-1	-	TRBJ2-3	once	TGTGCCACCAGTGCCGAGAGCACAGATACGCAGTATTTT	CATSAESTDTQYF
TRBV27	TRBD2	TRBJ2-7	-	TGTGCCAGCAGCCCAGGTGGGGGGGGATACGAGCAGTACTTC	CASSPGGGGYEQYF
TRBV4-3	-	TRBJ2-2	-	TGCGCCAGCAGCCAAAAGGGGAGGGGGGCGCAGAACACCGGGGAGCTGTTTTTT	CASSQKGRGAQNTGELFF
TRBV19	TRBD1	TRBJ1-5	-	TGTGCCAGTAGCCGTACACCCGGGACAGGGGGCAATCAGCCCCAGCATTTT	CASSRTPGTGGNQPQHF
TRBV6-5	-	TRBJ1-5	-	TGTGCCAGCAGCCCCTATAGCAATCAGCCCCAGCATTTT	CASSPYSNQPQHF
TRBV5-6	-	TRBJ2-4	-	TGTGCCAGCTCGGGACTTAAGCACATTCAGTACTTC	CASSGLKHIQYF
TRBV10-3	-	TRBJ2-2	-	TGTGCCATCAGTGACCCGCGGGGCGCGAACACCGGGGAGCTGTTTTTT	CAISDPRGANTGELFF
TRBV5-6	-	TRBJ1-5	-	TGTGCCAGCAGCTTAGGGAGAGGGGGACGAAATCAGCCCCAGCATTTT	CASSLGRGGRNQPQHF
TRBV5-1	-	TRBJ1-1	-	TGCGCCAGCAGCTTATCGACCCTAGCGAGTGTGAACACTGAAGCTTTCTTT	CASSLSTLASVNTEAFF
TRBV7-9	TRBD2	TRBJ2-5	-	TGTGCCAGGTCGGGACTAGCGGAGCAAGAGACCCAGTACTTC	CARSGLAEQETQYF
TRBV27	TRBD2	TRBJ2-3	-	TGTGCCAGCAGTTTAGGGCCTAGCGGGGGACTAACTGTATATACGCAGTATTTT	CASSLGPSGGLTVYTQYF
TRBV4-1	TRBD1	TRBJ1-4	-	TGCGCCAGCAGCCACCCCGGGACAGGGGAAGAAAAACTGTTTTTT	CASSHPGTGEEKLFF
TRBV2	-	TRBJ2-7	-	TGTGCCAGCAGAGCAGGGGTCTACGAGCAGTACTTC	CASRAGVYEQYF
TRBV30	-	TRBJ2-5	-	TGTGCCTGGAGCCTACAAGAGACCCAGTACTTC	CAWSLQETQYF
TRBV9	-	TRBJ2-7	few	TGTGCCAGCAGCGTAGAGGAAGGGGGCGAGCAGTACTTC	CASSVEEGGEQYF
TRBV11-2	-	TRBJ1-3	-	TGTGCCAGCAGCCCAATACAGGGCTCTGGAAACACCATATATTTT	CASSPIQGSGNTIYF
TRBV5-6	-	TRBJ1-6	-	TGTGCCAGCAGCAATCAGGGTTCCTATAATTCACCCCTCCACTTT	CASSNQGSYNSPLHF
TRBV5-5	-	TRBJ1-2	few	TGTGCCAGCAGCTTAATAGGTTCCCTTGGCGGCAGGGCCAACTATGGCTACACCTTC	CASSLIGSLGGRANYGYTF
TRBV5-1	-	TRBJ2-1	-	TGCGCCAGCAGCTTGTCGGCAGGGCCCTTCGGAAATGAGCAGTTCTTC	CASSLSAGPFGNEQFF